One and the same sample provided the 9 T cell receptor beta chains below, sequenced in a study of identifying expanded T cells in peripheral blood. Produced via immunoSEQ multiplex PCR; TCRdb's table is partial and in-frame only. This table has 70,000 to 95,000 clones, 70% to 90% appearing once. The sequenced sample was blood. These receptor sequences come from a person aged 18 to 75 in good health.

The J gene is TRBJ1-3, the V gene TRBV2; D call uncertain. Between the trimmed V and J ends, which lost 2 bases and 4 bases, there was a span of 12 bases. The length of the CDR3 is 15 residues. The V gene's germline CDR1 is SNHLY and CDR2 FYNNEI. Here the CDR3 DNA reads TGTGCCAGCAGTGAAATACAACAGCCCGGAAACACCATATATTTT. The encoded protein is CASSEIQQPGNTIYF.

This clone has just a few counts. The J gene is TRBJ2-1, the V gene TRBV6-1, with TRBD2 as a possible D gene (6 bases). V was shortened by 5 bases and J by 6 bases, with 11 bases between the two germline ends. The CDR3 consists of 13 residues. In germline, CDR1 is MNHNS, CDR2 SASEGT. The CDR3 protein is CASSRELANEQFF. The CDR3 coding sequence is TGTGCCAGCAGTCGGGAACTAGCCAATGAGCAGTTCTTC.

The V call is TRBV6-6, the J call TRBJ2-7; TRBD2 agrees at 13 bases. The ends lost 5 bases at V and 7 bases at J; junction bases unmatched: 11. The CDR3 has 16 residues. The germline V gene encodes CDR1 MNHNY and CDR2 SVGAGI (reference sequence). This CDR3 is CASSHQAGLAGNEQYF. CDR3 nucleotides: TGTGCCAGCAGTCACCAGGCGGGACTAGCGGGGAATGAGCAGTACTTC.

This clone was found once. The chain carries TRBV6-5 and TRBJ2-7; tentatively, D is TRBD2 (6 bases). CDR1 and CDR2 (germline): MNHEY, SVGAGI. The CDR3 totals 13 residues. Trimming took 0 bases from V and 7 from J, leaving 10 bases between them. CDR3 sequence (DNA): TGTGCCAGCAGTTACTCGGACGGGGGTGAGCAGTACTTC. It translates to CASSYSDGGEQYF.

This clone was detected once. The rearrangement uses TRBV6-4 and TRBJ2-3, with 7 bases aligning to TRBD1. J was trimmed by 2 bases and V by 5 bases; bases with no gene match: 7. Germline assignment: CDR1 MRHNA and CDR2 SNTAGT. This CDR3 region has 15 residues. CDR3: CASSRRQGTTDTQYF. The DNA for the CDR3 is TGTGCCAGCAGTCGAAGACAGGGAACCACAGATACGCAGTATTTT.

The chain joins TRBV11-2 to TRBJ2-6; D is unclear. CDR1 is SGHAT and CDR2 is FQNNGV in the germline V gene. CDR3 length equals 15 residues. The germline V and J ends were trimmed by 5 bases and 1 base, with 9 bases remaining between them. The CDR3: CASSPRLSGANVLTF. The CDR3 bases are TGTGCCAGCAGCCCCAGGCTTTCTGGGGCCAACGTCCTGACTTTC.

This rearrangement joins TRBV6-5 to TRBJ1-2, with D possibly TRBD1 on 5 matching bases. CDR3 size: 14 residues. V lost 0 bases and J 3 bases, leaving 8 bases between the germline ends. CDR1 is MNHEY, CDR2 SVGAGI, per germline. The CDR3 coding sequence is TGTGCCAGCAGTTACTCACGGGGCTACTATGGCTACACCTTC. Translated: CASSYSRGYYGYTF.

The CDR3 spells CATSRDLVAGGFTDTQYF. The CDR3 coding sequence is TGTGCCACCAGCAGAGACCTGGTAGCGGGAGGCTTCACAGATACGCAGTATTTT. J is TRBJ2-3 and V is TRBV15; 10 positions match TRBD2. Germline CDR1 LNHNV, CDR2 YYDKDF (reference sequence). This CDR3 is 18 amino acids long. After removal of 0 bases from V and 2 bases from J, the junction contained 8 bases not matched to a gene.

The count of this clone is one. CDR3 in DNA: TGTGCCAGCAGCTTTGAGGGGGCAGTTCGGCAGCCCCAGCATTTT. It encodes CASSFEGAVRQPQHF. V and J are TRBV7-9 and TRBJ1-5, with TRBD1 matching 7 bases. The CDR3 is made up of 15 amino acids. Losses at the gene ends were 3 bases for V and 7 bases for J; bases not matched to a gene: 9. Germline loops: CDR1 SEHNR, CDR2 FQNEAQ (reference sequence).